A selection of T cell receptor beta chains follows, all from one sample in a study of PD-1 blockade in classical Hodgkin lymphoma. Repertoires were generated with immunoSEQ multiplex PCR, while TCRdb's copy carries only in-frame clones and drops some. The table records about 89,000 clones, about nine tenths of them present only once. Sequenced material: peripheral blood mononuclear cells (PBMCs), taken before the fourth cycle of nivolumab. All receptors come from a human donor with classical Hodgkin lymphoma. CDR3s include the opening cysteine and the closing phenylalanine or tryptophan. Each record gives: D gene, clone size, V gene, J gene, CDR3 protein, CDR3 DNA. A D gene is named only where the DNA matches it firmly. Part of the rows lack a size; the others show once, few, many or a class for expanded clones.

.	.	TRBV7-8	TRBJ2-7	CASSLLRGTDEQYF	TGTGCCAGCAGCTTGTTACGGGGGACGGACGAGCAGTACTTC
TRBD2	.	TRBV7-6	TRBJ2-1	CASSLTGGAFDEQFF	TGTGCCAGCAGCTTAACGGGGGGGGCCTTCGATGAGCAGTTCTTC
.	.	TRBV19	TRBJ1-5	CASSIPRAGQPQHF	TGTGCCAGTAGTATTCCCAGGGCAGGACAGCCCCAGCATTTT
.	.	TRBV27	TRBJ1-1	CASSLSPGWDTEAFF	TGTGCCAGCAGTTTATCCCCAGGGTGGGACACTGAAGCTTTCTTT
TRBD1	.	TRBV7-9	TRBJ1-1	CAGDDRVTEAFF	TGTGCCGGCGACGACAGGGTAACTGAAGCTTTCTTT
TRBD1	.	TRBV5-6	TRBJ1-4	CASSSTDRANEKLFF	TGTGCCAGCAGCTCCACGGACAGGGCCAACGAAAAACTGTTTTTT
.	.	TRBV14	TRBJ2-7	CASSQVDTYEQYF	TGTGCCAGCAGCCAAGTGGACACCTACGAGCAGTACTTC
TRBD1	.	TRBV14	TRBJ1-2	CASSNDRAYGYTF	TGTGCCAGCAGCAATGACAGGGCCTATGGCTACACCTTC
.	once	TRBV30	TRBJ2-3	CAWTSWADTQYF	TGTGCCTGGACTAGCTGGGCAGATACGCAGTATTTT
.	.	TRBV5-4	TRBJ1-1	CASSLAGRVDLNTEAFF	TGTGCCAGCAGCTTGGCCGGGAGGGTGGACTTGAACACTGAAGCTTTCTTT
.	once	TRBV6-1	TRBJ2-7	CASSETNGFLGYEQYF	TGTGCCAGCAGTGAAACCAACGGCTTTTTGGGCTACGAGCAGTACTTC
.	.	TRBV6-5	TRBJ1-2	CASSPPRQGGGYTF	TGTGCCAGCAGTCCGCCCCGGCAGGGAGGTGGCTACACCTTC
.	.	TRBV5-1	TRBJ2-2	CASSFRDSSTGELFF	TGCGCCAGCAGCTTCCGGGACTCAAGCACCGGGGAGCTGTTTTTT
.	.	TRBV6-5	TRBJ1-6	CASSYSSGLDNSPLHF	TGTGCCAGCAGTTACTCTAGTGGACTGGATAATTCACCCCTCCACTTT
.	once	TRBV18	TRBJ1-5	CASSPTVTNQPQHF	TGTGCCAGCTCACCGACAGTGACAAATCAGCCCCAGCATTTT
.	.	TRBV13	TRBJ1-6	CASSFRYLSSYNSPLHF	TGTGCCAGCAGCTTTAGGTATTTGAGCTCCTATAATTCACCCCTCCACTTT
TRBD2	.	TRBV9	TRBJ2-3	CASSVYGLAGDTSTDTQYF	TGTGCCAGCAGCGTATACGGACTAGCGGGAGATACTAGCACAGATACGCAGTATTTT
.	.	TRBV27	TRBJ2-4	CASGEEGKNIQYF	TGTGCCAGCGGAGAGGAGGGCAAAAACATTCAGTACTTC
.	.	TRBV10-2	TRBJ2-1	CASRMAGIHEQFF	TGCGCCAGCCGAATGGCAGGGATTCATGAGCAGTTCTTC
TRBD2	once	TRBV30	TRBJ2-1	CAWASGDYNEQFF	TGTGCCTGGGCTAGCGGGGACTACAATGAGCAGTTCTTC
.	.	TRBV30	TRBJ1-2	CAWSVSHNYGYTF	TGTGCCTGGAGTGTAAGCCATAACTATGGCTACACCTTC
.	.	TRBV18	TRBJ2-2	CASSPENTGELFF	TGTGCCAGCTCACCAGAGAACACCGGGGAGCTGTTTTTT
.	.	TRBV19	TRBJ2-2	CASSIRTNTGELFF	TGTGCCAGTAGTATACGCACGAACACCGGGGAGCTGTTTTTT
.	.	TRBV6-5	TRBJ2-7	CATGSFYEQYF	TGTGCCACCGGGAGTTTCTACGAGCAGTACTTC
.	.	TRBV7-6	TRBJ2-1	CASSLEASDYNEQFF	TGTGCCAGCAGCTTAGAGGCTAGCGACTACAATGAGCAGTTCTTC
.	.	TRBV19	TRBJ2-3	CASTPSGTDTQYF	TGTGCCAGTACCCCCTCAGGGACAGATACGCAGTATTTT
.	.	TRBV6-1	TRBJ1-5	CASSELYRDRNQPQHF	TGTGCCAGCAGTGAATTATATAGGGATAGAAATCAGCCCCAGCATTTT
.	.	TRBV6-5	TRBJ1-1	CASTQAHPNTEAFF	TGTGCCAGCACCCAGGCACACCCGAACACTGAAGCTTTCTTT
TRBD2	.	TRBV7-6	TRBJ2-2	CASSLTSGGNTGELFF	TGTGCCAGCAGCTTAACTAGCGGGGGGAACACCGGGGAGCTGTTTTTT
.	.	TRBV7-9	TRBJ1-1	CASSLGHQNTEAFF	TGTGCCAGCAGCTTAGGTCACCAGAACACTGAAGCTTTCTTT
.	.	TRBV12-2	TRBJ2-7	CASRLAGTWTGDTYEQYF	TGTGCAAGTCGCTTAGCGGGGACTTGGACAGGGGATACCTACGAGCAGTACTTC
.	once	TRBV7-2	TRBJ1-1	CASSLEGGNTEAFF	TGTGCCAGCAGCTTAGAAGGGGGGAACACTGAAGCTTTCTTT
.	.	TRBV19	TRBJ1-6	CASSSRGWSYNSPLHF	TGTGCCAGTAGTTCGCGGGGATGGTCCTATAATTCACCCCTCCACTTT
.	.	TRBV19	TRBJ2-1	CASSIDLLYNEQFF	TGTGCCAGTAGTATAGACCTGTTGTACAATGAGCAGTTCTTC
.	.	TRBV28	TRBJ2-7	CASSLNGAGDYEQYF	TGTGCCAGCAGTTTAAACGGGGCAGGGGACTACGAGCAGTACTTC
.	.	TRBV30	TRBJ1-1	CAWGAWTANTEAFF	TGTGCCTGGGGAGCCTGGACAGCCAACACTGAAGCTTTCTTT
TRBD2	.	TRBV2	TRBJ2-7	CASTRGTTSYEQYF	TGTGCCAGCACCCGCGGGACTACCTCCTACGAGCAGTACTTC
TRBD2	.	TRBV7-6	TRBJ2-5	CASSPTYGGETQYF	TGTGCCAGCAGCCCTACCTACGGGGGGGAGACCCAGTACTTC
.	few	TRBV13	TRBJ1-1	CASGYSGEAFF	TGTGCCAGCGGATACAGTGGTGAAGCTTTCTTT
.	once	TRBV28	TRBJ1-1	CASSLFHPGEAFF	TGTGCCAGCAGTTTATTCCACCCGGGTGAAGCTTTCTTT
.	.	TRBV6-6	TRBJ2-2	CASRPATGELFF	TGTGCCAGCAGACCGGCCACCGGGGAGCTGTTTTTT
.	.	TRBV25-1	TRBJ1-2	CASSEYQTGNDNYGYTF	TGTGCCAGCAGTGAATACCAGACAGGAAACGATAACTATGGCTACACCTTC
.	.	TRBV2	TRBJ2-3	CASSEGLAGADTQYF	TGTGCCAGCAGTGAGGGGCTAGCTGGCGCAGATACGCAGTATTTT
.	.	TRBV6-5	TRBJ2-7	CASSYSSGDSYEQYF	TGTGCCAGCAGTTACTCGTCAGGGGACTCCTACGAGCAGTACTTC